Presented here are 22 T cell receptor beta chains from one specimen sequenced in a study of T-cell reconstitution after alpha-beta-depleted transplantation in children (dated by TCRdb to 2016 to 2017). Receptor libraries were prepared by PCR. The listed sequencing device is Illumina HiSeq 2500. To normalize quantification of the TCRbeta repertoire, the TCR libraries were built with molecular barcoding that relied on unique molecular identifiers. TCRdb took the public reads, trimmed them with fastp at Q25, ran MiXCR for clone calling and kept in-frame beta chains. Records with the same CDR3 protein are collapsed into one entry carrying the most frequent genes and DNA. The sample profile shows approximately 520,000 distinct CDR3 sequences; about an eighth of them were found once. The biggest ten clones account for 14% of the sample. In light of the paper, this sample's treatment or condition label describes: allogeneic hematopoietic cell transplantation with graft depleted of TCRalphabeta T cells and CD19 B cells.

The source was PBMCs, mostly from graft donor cells, collected 180 days after TCRalphabeta/CD19-depleted stem cell transplant. The receptors were sampled from a female patient between 2 and 10 years old who had a stem cell transplant for aplastic anemia, so the T cells may come from the graft donor.

This sequence joins TRBV21-1 and TRBJ2-1; the D segment call TRBD2 is taken from the table without a DNA check. TRBV21-1 is a pseudogene locus. The CDR3 sequence is 14 residues long. CDR3 amino acids: CASELASGSSEQFF. DNA for the CDR3: TGTGCCAGCGAATTGGCTAGCGGGAGTAGTGAGCAGTTCTTC.

Notes on this clonotype: Without the conserved terminal phenylalanine or tryptophan, this CDR3 likely stems from a read error. It is unclear where the CDR3 begins or ends on the DNA, so no DNA is shown, and the CDR3 is as TCRdb lists it. This chain uses TRBV29-1 with TRBJ2-7; TRBD2 was called by the table and not checked on the DNA. Ends included, the CDR3 has 12 residues. Germline-derived CDR1 and CDR2 are SQVTM and ANQGSEA. CDR3: CSVRGTSGGLLL.

This clonotype showed up many times. The chain combines TRBV20-1 with TRBJ1-5, with 10 bases that match TRBD1. Looked up from germline, CDR1 is DFQATT and CDR2 is SNEGSKA (reference sequence). J lost 2 bases, V lost 5 bases, and 6 bases had no gene match. This CDR3 spans 15 amino acids. For the CDR3, the DNA is TGCAGTGCTCCCCTCGGGACAGGGGGCAATCAGCCCCAGCATTTT. It is translated as CSAPLGTGGNQPQHF.

In its sample, this clonotype was seen a few times. The gene calls are TRBV6-2 or TRBV6-3 and TRBJ2-1, with a weak D call TRBD1 (5 bases). The CDR3 runs to 15 residues. Germline V gene data show CDR1 as MNHEY and CDR2 as SVGEGT. Trimming cost V 6 bases and J 6 bases, with 18 bases left between them. The CDR3 coding sequence is TGTGCCAGCAGCCCCCGCAGGGTAAGCACCAATGAGCAGTTCTTC. This codes for CASSPRRVSTNEQFF.

This clonotype showed up just once. The CDR3 DNA follows: TGTGCCAGCTCTCCTAACTTCCGACAGGAACGAGCCTACGAGCAGTACTTC. Translating it yields CASSPNFRQERAYEQYF. The chain has TRBV18 and TRBJ2-7; perhaps TRBD1 as D (6 bases). This CDR3 is 17 amino acids long. Trimming took off 6 bases at V and 2 bases at J, with 23 bases between the two ends. Germline V lookup: CDR1 KGHSH, CDR2 LQKENI. Supplemented by reference TRBV18 and TRBJ2-7, the full variable domain reads NAGVMQNPRHLVRRRGQEARLRCSPMKGHSHVYWYRQLPEEGLKFMVYLQKENIIDESGMPKERFSAEFPKEGPSILRIQQVVRGDSAAYFCASSPNFRQERAYEQYFGPGTRLTVT.

In its sample, this clonotype was seen a few times. The rearrangement joins TRBV9 to TRBJ1-1; 8 bases align to TRBD1. The CDR3 sequence is 15 residues long. The J segment lost 4 bases and the V segment lost 0 bases, leaving 5 bases of the junction unmatched. Germline loops: CDR1 SGDLS, CDR2 YYNGEE. In DNA form, the CDR3 reads TGTGCCAGCAGCGTAGGTGACAGGGGCGTCACTGAAGCTTTCTTT. It codes for CASSVGDRGVTEAFF.

This clonotype was seen many times. The V call is TRBV7-6, the J call TRBJ2-3; 8 bases are a match to TRBD2. After removal of 0 bases from V and 5 bases from J, the junction contained 10 bases not matched to a gene. The CDR3 sequence is 17 residues long. The germline gives CDR1 SGHVS, CDR2 FNYEAQ. The CDR3 region is CASSLAVSGKTRDTQYF. DNA for the CDR3: TGTGCCAGCAGCTTAGCGGTTAGCGGGAAAACTAGAGATACGCAGTATTTT.

At least ten counts were recorded for this clonotype. The J gene is TRBJ2-7, the V gene TRBV6-2 or TRBV6-3; 9 bases line up with TRBD2. This CDR3 is built from 15 residues. Germline-derived CDR1 and CDR2 are MNHEY and SVGEGT. The V and J ends lost 6 bases and 2 bases, in that order; junction bases with no gene match: 8. For the CDR3, the DNA is TGTGCCAGCAGGTTTGGACTAGCGACCACCTACGAGCAGTACGTC. Translated: CASRFGLATTYEQYV.

This clonotype has only a few counts. This sequence joins TRBV5-1 and TRBJ2-7; D not certain. The CDR3 is 14 residues long. Germline CDR1 SGHRS, CDR2 YFSETQ. V was clipped by 0 bases and J by 3 bases, with 10 bases between them. The CDR3 nucleotides are TGCGCCAGCAGCTTGGGTGGCCGATTCTACGAGCAGTACGTC. Its translation: CASSLGGRFYEQYV.

This clonotype has only a few counts. V is TRBV29-1 and J is TRBJ2-5; TRBD2 agrees at 9 bases. This CDR3 has 17 residues. The germline CDR1 and CDR2 sequences are SQVTM and ANQGSEA. V was pared by 2 bases and J by 4 bases, with 14 bases of the junction left unmatched. CDR3 protein: CSVERFWREGLGETQYF. In nucleotides, the CDR3 is TGCAGCGTTGAAAGGTTTTGGCGGGAGGGCCTCGGAGAGACCCAGTACTTC.

The V and J genes are TRBV7-3 and TRBJ1-1, with TRBD1 matching 7 bases. The CDR3 length is 20 residues. Germline CDR1 reads SGHTA; CDR2 reads FQGTGA. The trim removed 5 bases at V and 1 base at J, leaving 22 bases unmatched. CDR3 sequence: CASSPTGFWGVGSPNTEAFF. CDR3 in DNA: TGTGCCAGCAGCCCGACAGGGTTTTGGGGAGTAGGTAGCCCGAACACTGAAGCTTTCTTT.

The chain uses TRBV19 and TRBJ2-5; the match to TRBD2 covers 7 bases. This CDR3 has 15 amino acids. CDR1 and CDR2 (germline): LNHDA, SQIVND (reference sequence). After removal of 6 bases from V and 5 bases from J, the junction contained 12 bases not matched to a gene. The CDR3 loop reads CASSLELGLIETQYF. The CDR3 DNA sequence: TGTGCCAGTAGCCTCGAGCTGGGACTAATCGAGACCCAGTACTTC.

The CDR3 DNA reads as TGCAGTGCTAGTTATGACAGACTCCCCTACGAGCAGTACTTC. Protein: CSASYDRLPYEQYF. This rearrangement joins TRBV20-1 to TRBJ2-7, with a weak D call TRBD1 (5 bases). Germline CDR1 is DFQATT and CDR2 is SNEGSKA (reference sequence). There are 14 residues in the CDR3. V was pared by 3 bases and J by 2 bases, with 14 bases between.

This clonotype was seen only a few times. The chain carries TRBV6-1 and TRBJ2-3; D is perhaps TRBD1 or TRBD2 (5 bases each). The CDR3 extends over 14 amino acids. V gave up 11 bases and J gave up 2 bases, with 17 bases separating them. Germline V gene data show CDR1 as MNHNS and CDR2 as SASEGT. The CDR3 coding sequence is TGTGCCGGGTCCGGGACCGACATCACAGATACGCAGTATTTT. As protein: CAGSGTDITDTQYF.

This clonotype has more than one count but fewer than ten. The genes are TRBV10-3 and TRBJ2-3; tentative D call: TRBD1 (5 bases). The CDR3 loop spans 16 amino acids. CDR1 ENHRY and CDR2 SYGVKD come from the germline V gene. Trimming took 0 bases from V and 2 from J, leaving 12 bases between them. CDR3 sequence reads: CAISESLTENTDTQYF. The CDR3 nucleotides read TGTGCCATCAGTGAGTCGTTGACAGAAAACACAGATACGCAGTATTTT.

The V and J genes are TRBV10-3 and TRBJ2-7, with D possibly being TRBD1 (5 bases). V shed 7 bases and J shed 3 bases, with 13 bases lying between them. The CDR3 length is 13 residues. Germline CDR1 and CDR2: ENHRY and SYGVKD. The CDR3 region is CAINQGLNYEQYV. DNA for the CDR3: TGTGCCATCAACCAGGGTTTAAACTACGAGCAGTACGTC.

This clonotype was counted only a few times. J is TRBJ2-3 and V is TRBV23-1; 7 nucleotides agree with TRBD1. Being an ORF, TRBV23-1 has a function that is uncertain. The J segment lost 5 bases and the V segment lost 4 bases, leaving 3 bases of the junction unmatched. The CDR3 is 13 residues long. The CDR3: CASSRDREDTQYF. In DNA, the CDR3 is TGCGCCAGCAGTCGCGACAGGGAAGATACGCAGTATTTT.

This clonotype was seen a handful of times. The V and J genes are TRBV29-1 and TRBJ1-2, with TRBD1 matching over 11 bases. This CDR3 comprises 13 residues. CDR1 and CDR2 (germline): SQVTM, ANQGSEA. With 3 bases clipped from V and 7 bases from J, the junction kept 4 bases outside the gene matches. In DNA, the CDR3 is TGCAGCGTTGAGGACAGGGGGCCGGGTGGCTACACCTTC. Translation gives CSVEDRGPGGYTF.

This clonotype came up many times. The rearrangement uses TRBV3-1 and TRBJ2-1, with TRBD2 identical over 11 bases. The CDR3 length is 14 residues. Germline CDR1 reads LGHDT; CDR2 reads YNNKEL (reference sequence). V shed 4 bases and J 10 bases; nucleotides not matched to a gene: 6. The CDR3 region is CASSRLSGGGEQFF. DNA for the CDR3: TGTGCCAGCAGCCGCCTTAGCGGGGGGGGCGAGCAGTTCTTC.

This clonotype was recorded a few times. The rearrangement links TRBV18 to TRBJ1-1; the match to TRBD1 covers 9 bases. The germline V gene has CDR1 KGHSH and CDR2 LQKENI. This CDR3 has 17 residues. V gave up 0 bases and J gave up 1 base; unmatched junction bases: 6. CDR3 DNA: TGTGCCAGCTCACCACCCGGGACAGGGTGGCCGAACACTGAAGCTTTCTTT. It yields the protein CASSPPGTGWPNTEAFF.

This clonotype was counted ten times or more. The chain carries TRBV28 and TRBJ2-1; TRBD2 matches at 10 bases. V shed 3 bases, J shed 4 bases, and the junction held 3 bases outside the gene matches. CDR1 is MDHEN, CDR2 SYDVKM, per germline. This CDR3 contains 15 residues. The CDR3 loop reads CASSLLAGEYNEQFF. DNA for the CDR3: TGTGCCAGCAGTTTGCTAGCGGGGGAATACAATGAGCAGTTCTTC.

The chain joins TRBV28 to TRBJ2-4; unclear D gene. Trimming shortened V by 3 bases and J by 1 base, and 7 bases separated the two germline ends. CDR3 length: 14 residues. The V gene's germline CDR1 is MDHEN and CDR2 SYDVKM. The CDR3 is CASSLKPAKNIQYF. The CDR3 bases are TGTGCCAGCAGTTTGAAGCCCGCCAAAAACATTCAGTACTTC. The whole variable domain, remainder taken from reference TRBV28 and TRBJ2-4, is DVKVTQSSRYLVKRTGEKVFLECVQDMDHENMFWYRQDPGLGLRLIYFSYDVKMKEKGDIPEGYSVSREKKERFSLILESASTNQTSMYLCASSLKPAKNIQYFGAGTRLSVL.